The source of this TCR beta chain is a study of cytomegalovirus exposure and HLA in healthy donors listed by TCRdb under 2017. At the level of the whole study: In an earlier analysis of 450 to 750 of the donors, about 260 Gb of sequence data and 100 million or so unique TCR beta sequences from some 170 million T cells were reported. An earlier analysis of 500 to 750 of the donors applied high-throughput TCR beta sequencing to assess whether each TCR beta V gene segment acted as functional or pseudogenic. Donor age, sex, ethnicity and CMV serostatus were compiled alongside the repertoire data. The later analysis used no new phenotypic data to find candidate immune exposures, relying instead on TCR beta sequences and their occurrence across donors. The study aimed to test whether cataloging public T cell receptors could reveal signatures of past pathogen exposure. In addition to the first cohort of around 670 subjects, a separate validation cohort of approximately 130 different subjects was used. Among roughly 370 genotyped donors of the cohort, an average of about 240,000 unique TCR beta nucleotide sequences were sequenced per donor, about a sixth of them non-productive. The number of donors typed differed by locus, with roughly 620-640 for A, B, C, DRB1 and DQB1, about 500 for DQA1, 600 to 610 for DPA1, and approximately 470 for DPB1. HLA typing covered class I and class II loci at four-digit resolution. An early release that covered some 640 HLA-typed donors contained approximately 290 gigabases of sequencing data and tens of millions of unique TCR sequences. In a later genetic analysis, genome-wide SNP genotypes for about 65% of the 666 donors were used, and that subset was treated as a discovery cohort. Every repertoire in the discovery cohort had been generated on one and the same sequencing platform. Because of strong linkage in the cohort, roughly five DR-DQ haplotypes were treated as single units for association and clustering. A later analysis re-analyzed previously published TCR beta repertoires from 650 to 800 donors and added high-resolution HLA genotyping to study TCR occurrence patterns. The study profiled the T cell repertoires of under 700 subjects by immunosequencing and related them to cytomegalovirus serostatus. To predict cytomegalovirus infection status, the study brought together high-throughput TCR immunosequencing, statistical association of individual TCRs with disease status, and machine learning. Of the roughly 420 genotyped donors, less than 90% were placed in the genetic ancestry cluster associated with self-reported Caucasian donors. Here is what the overall study found, with its caveats: In a later analysis, some 18,000 TCR beta sequences were associated with specific HLA alleles at a false discovery rate of 0.05. Because counts were too low, roughly 17 rarely observed V segments, including chromosome 9 orphons, were left out of the earlier analysis of about 620 of the donors. A further reported finding was that TCR beta sequences accurately predicted the HLA-A and HLA-B alleles for most subjects in the first cohort. The classifier was reported to diagnose cytomegalovirus status with high specificity and sensitivity in both the original and validation cohorts. Sequencing depth was assumed to be roughly uniform across donors in the presence/absence analyses, though that assumption may not hold. A few of the identified cytomegalovirus-associated TCR beta chains were confirmed in vitro to be specific for cytomegalovirus antigens. A later analysis found that HLA-associated TCR beta chains were more clonally expanded and had lower generation probabilities than equally common non-associated chains. A later genetic analysis reported fewer N-insertions in productive TCRs among donors in an Asian-associated ancestry cluster than the approximately 670-donor mean. This cohort had only TCR beta chains sequenced, and the lack of alpha or paired-chain data limited which features could be detected. A later analysis found that TCR association rates varied across HLA loci, with DRB1 alleles showing the most associated TCRs and HLA-C alleles the fewest. It was suggested by the authors that the approach could potentially be generalized to other disease states and immunological phenotypes. A later analysis reported that several top co-occurrence clusters appeared linked to parvovirus B19, influenza, CMV and Epstein-Barr virus. Linkage disequilibrium might explain the correlated functional status among segregating V segments, but an unknown experimental factor could not be ruled out. A group of highly shared sequence variants was considered likely to be a technical artifact of the sequencing pipeline. The 87-base-pair reads could not distinguish some IMGT-functional V segments, including TRBV6-2 and TRBV6-3, so those segments were excluded. Most CMV-associated TCR beta chains appeared to be HLA-restricted in a later analysis, and the HLA associations seemed to be driven largely by CMV exposure. In the study, approximately 160 TCR beta chains were listed as associated with cytomegalovirus. Because HLA typing was missing for some donors at each locus, association tests included only the typed subset. A later genetic analysis associated a missense DCLRE1C variant with V-gene and J-gene trimming of TCR beta chains, and an independent cohort replicated the association. An earlier analysis of approximately 570 of the donors showed that most TCR beta V segments appeared in productive rearrangements either about 90% or about 30% of the time, which broadly matched IMGT annotations. When HLA alleles, especially DR and DQ, strongly co-occurred, attributing TCR associations to individual alleles was difficult. While some public TCRs were present in many individuals, most TCR sequences turned up only very rarely across donors. The only immune exposure information available for the cohort was CMV serostatus.

Remarks on this clone: Its antigen remains undetermined. Base qualities were left out, and no much larger clone turns up one base away.

In total, 666 healthy bone marrow donors made up the cohort. At the time of sampling, all cohort members were nominally healthy, though unrecorded immune exposures were likely present. The donor was CMV seronegative and belonged to the group of more than 300 seronegative cohort members. Every donor gave a peripheral blood sample, and the peripheral blood mononuclear cells from that sample were used for TCR beta sequencing. The Qiagen DNeasy Blood Extraction Kit was used to extract genomic DNA from the blood cell samples. V was cut back by 1 base and J by 8 bases, leaving a gap of 12 bases between them. Taken from the germline V gene, the CDR1 and CDR2 loops are SGHRS and YFSETQ. Reading from cysteine to phenylalanine, the CDR3 counts 14 amino acids. Here the CDR3 DNA is all that survives: 42 bases in frame from base 1. Receptor amplification or capture employed the immunoSEQ multiplex PCR assay. For the multiplex PCR, a mixture combining 60 forward primers for TCR Vbeta segments and 13 reverse primers for TCR Jbeta segments was used. Amplification of the CDR3 region of rearranged TCR beta genes was performed with a multiplex PCR assay on genomic DNA. The amplified TCR beta libraries were sequenced on the Illumina HiSeq System as 87-base-pair reads. The paper's data handling went like this. A later analysis tallied roughly 76 million unique TCR beta chains across the 600 to 700 repertoires, and about 10 million of those chains were shared by two or more donors. A nearest-neighbor algorithm error-corrected the raw reads and collapsed the reads into unique sequences, merging closely related sequences to remove PCR and sequencing errors. CDR3 sequences were aligned to IMGT reference sequences to assign V, D and J gene segments. For a sequence to be retained, at least a six-nucleotide match to both a V gene segment and a J gene segment was required. A rearrangement counted as productive if the CDR3 had no stop codons and remained in frame with V and J, and every other rearrangement counted as non-productive. CDR3 was defined according to IMGT convention as the region running from the second conserved V-encoded cysteine to the conserved J-encoded phenylalanine. Sequences without an unambiguous match to a single V gene segment were excluded from the earlier analysis of several hundred of the donors. An earlier analysis of 587 of the donors called V segments functional above 56.7% productive rearrangements and segregating when the between-donor standard deviation exceeded 5%. A statistical classification framework was built to diagnose cytomegalovirus status from the catalog of TCR beta chain sequences. A later analysis assigned V and J genes by comparing TCR nucleotide sequences with IMGT/GENE-DB human TR gene sequences. A later analysis assigned CDR3 sequences and most-parsimonious VDJ recombination scenarios with the TCRdist pipeline. In a later analysis, each TCR beta chain was defined by its CDR3 amino acid sequence together with its V-gene family, and reads without a unique V-gene family were excluded. A later analysis removed 500 to 600 highly shared, low-generation-probability nucleotide sequences to deal with suspected cross-contamination and a sequencing artifact. A later analysis calculated a clonal expansion index for each public chain from normalized within-repertoire ranks of inferred template counts. A later analysis computed generation probabilities with a VDJ recombination model fitted to out-of-frame rearrangements, and checked the results against IGoR. Hypergeometric tests were used in a later analysis to score TCR-TCR, TCR-HLA and TCR-CMV co-occurrence, with a repertoire-size bias correction applied to the TCR pairs. False discovery rates were estimated in a later analysis by permuting HLA or CMV assignments 20 times. In a later analysis, co-occurring TCRs were grouped with DBSCAN, and TCRdist sequence similarity was added when clustering was performed within HLA-allele-positive subsets. Repertoires with fewer than 30,000 or more than 120,000 public chains were left out of co-occurrence clustering, as were a few repertoires with anomalous nucleotide sharing. This immuneACCESS table, as held by TCRdb, lists in-frame sequences with V and J called but not all clones. Of the missing ones, under half trace to an unresolved V gene in checked studies; the others have no known cause. That table supplies the V and J calls and clone size; D and trimming were determined from the DNA. The sample table contains 150,000 to 200,000 clones; only one count was recorded for 70% to 80% of them. Jointly, the top ten make up 0.95% to 1.1% of the sample.

This TCR was sampled from a woman aged 40 to 50 in good health and CMV-seronegative. Sequencing was carried out using PBMCs. The chain is made from TRBV5-1 and TRBJ1-4; D gene: possibly TRBD1, on 6 matching bases. The CDR3 corresponds to CASSLSGVGEKLFF. At the DNA level, the sequence is TGCGCCAGCAGCTTGTCAGGGGTGGGGGAAAAACTGTTTTTT.